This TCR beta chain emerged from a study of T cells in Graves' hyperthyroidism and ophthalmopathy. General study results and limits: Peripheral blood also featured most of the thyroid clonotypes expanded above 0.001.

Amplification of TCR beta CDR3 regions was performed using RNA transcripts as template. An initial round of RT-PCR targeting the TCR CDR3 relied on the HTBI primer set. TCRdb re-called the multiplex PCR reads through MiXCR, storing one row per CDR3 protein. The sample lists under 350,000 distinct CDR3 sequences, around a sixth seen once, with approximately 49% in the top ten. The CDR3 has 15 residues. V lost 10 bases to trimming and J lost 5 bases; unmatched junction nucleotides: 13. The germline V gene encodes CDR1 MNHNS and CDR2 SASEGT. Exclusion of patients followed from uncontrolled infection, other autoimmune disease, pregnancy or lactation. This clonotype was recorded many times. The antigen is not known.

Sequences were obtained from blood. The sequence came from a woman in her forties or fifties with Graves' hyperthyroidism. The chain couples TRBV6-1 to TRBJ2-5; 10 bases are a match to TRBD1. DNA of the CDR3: TGTGCCAAGACAGGGGGCGGGAGATCTTTGGAGACCCAGTACTTC. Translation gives CAKTGGGRSLETQYF.